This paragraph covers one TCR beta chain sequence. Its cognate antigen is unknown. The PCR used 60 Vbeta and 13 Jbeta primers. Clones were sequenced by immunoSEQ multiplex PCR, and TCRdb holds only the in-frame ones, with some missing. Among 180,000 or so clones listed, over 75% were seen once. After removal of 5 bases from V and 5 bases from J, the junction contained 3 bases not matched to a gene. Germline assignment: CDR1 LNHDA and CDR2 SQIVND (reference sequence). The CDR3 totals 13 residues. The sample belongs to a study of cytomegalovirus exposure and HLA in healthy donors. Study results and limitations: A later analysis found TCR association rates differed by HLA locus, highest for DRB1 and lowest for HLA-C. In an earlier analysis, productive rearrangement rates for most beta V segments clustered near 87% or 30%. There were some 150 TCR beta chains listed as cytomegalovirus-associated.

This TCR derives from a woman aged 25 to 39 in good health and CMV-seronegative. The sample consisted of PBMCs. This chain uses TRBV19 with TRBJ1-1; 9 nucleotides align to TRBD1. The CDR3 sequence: CASSWTGETEAFF. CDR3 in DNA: TGTGCCAGTAGTTGGACAGGGGAAACTGAAGCTTTCTTT.